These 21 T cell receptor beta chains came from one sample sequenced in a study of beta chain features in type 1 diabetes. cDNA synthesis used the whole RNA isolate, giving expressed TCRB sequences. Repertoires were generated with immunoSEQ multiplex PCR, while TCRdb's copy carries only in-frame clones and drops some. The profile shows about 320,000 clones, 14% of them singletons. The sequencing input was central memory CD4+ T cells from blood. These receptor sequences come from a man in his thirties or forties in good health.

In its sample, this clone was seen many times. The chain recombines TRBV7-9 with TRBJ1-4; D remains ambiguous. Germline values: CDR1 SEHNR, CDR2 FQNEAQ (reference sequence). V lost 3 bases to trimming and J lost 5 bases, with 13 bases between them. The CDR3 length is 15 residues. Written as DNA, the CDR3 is TGTGCCAGCAGCTTTGTTGTAGCGGTAAATGAAAAACTGTTTTTT. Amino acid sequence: CASSFVVAVNEKLFF.

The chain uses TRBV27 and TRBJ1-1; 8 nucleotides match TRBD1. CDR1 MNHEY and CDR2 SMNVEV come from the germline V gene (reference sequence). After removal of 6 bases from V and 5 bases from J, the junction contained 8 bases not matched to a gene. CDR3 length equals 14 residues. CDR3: CASRRDRGRTEAFF. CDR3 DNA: TGTGCCAGCAGACGAGACAGGGGTAGGACTGAAGCTTTCTTT.

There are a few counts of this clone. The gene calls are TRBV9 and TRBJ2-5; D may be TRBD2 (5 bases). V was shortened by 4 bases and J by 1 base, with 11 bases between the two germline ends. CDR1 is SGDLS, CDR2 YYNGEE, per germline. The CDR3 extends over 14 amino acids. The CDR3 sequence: CASSSSGSQETQYF. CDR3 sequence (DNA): TGTGCCAGCAGCTCCAGCGGCAGCCAAGAGACCCAGTACTTC. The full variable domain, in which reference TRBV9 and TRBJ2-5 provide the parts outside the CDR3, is DSGVTQTPKHLITATGQRVTLRCSPRSGDLSVYWYQQSLDQGLQFLIQYYNGEERAKGNILERFSAQQFPDLHSELNLSSLELGDSALYFCASSSSGSQETQYFGPGTRLLVL.

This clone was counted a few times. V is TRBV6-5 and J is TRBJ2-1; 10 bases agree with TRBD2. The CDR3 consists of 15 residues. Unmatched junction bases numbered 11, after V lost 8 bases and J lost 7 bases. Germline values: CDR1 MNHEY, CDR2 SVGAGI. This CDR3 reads CASGGLAALANEQFF. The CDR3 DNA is TGTGCCAGCGGCGGACTAGCGGCCCTAGCGAATGAGCAGTTCTTC.

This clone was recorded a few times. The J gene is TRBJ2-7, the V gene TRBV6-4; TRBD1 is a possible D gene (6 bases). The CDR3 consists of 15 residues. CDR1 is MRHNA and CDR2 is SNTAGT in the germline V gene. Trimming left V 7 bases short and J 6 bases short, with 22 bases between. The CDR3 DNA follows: TGTGCCAGCAACCCAAGAGGGGGTAGGGGCGGCGAGCAGTACGTC. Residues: CASNPRGGRGGEQYV.

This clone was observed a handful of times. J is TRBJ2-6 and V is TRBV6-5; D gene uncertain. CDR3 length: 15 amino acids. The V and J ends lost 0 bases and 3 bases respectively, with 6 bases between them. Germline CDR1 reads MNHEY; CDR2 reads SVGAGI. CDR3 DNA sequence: TGTGCCAGCAGTTACTCCACAATTGGGGCCAACGTCCTGACTTTC. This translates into CASSYSTIGANVLTF.

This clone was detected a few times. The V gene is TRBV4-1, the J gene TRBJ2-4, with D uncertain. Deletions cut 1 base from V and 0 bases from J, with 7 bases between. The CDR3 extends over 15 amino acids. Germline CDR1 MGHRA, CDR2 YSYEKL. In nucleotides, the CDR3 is TGCGCCAGCAGCCAAGGTCCCCTAGCCAAAAACATTCAGTACTTC. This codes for CASSQGPLAKNIQYF.

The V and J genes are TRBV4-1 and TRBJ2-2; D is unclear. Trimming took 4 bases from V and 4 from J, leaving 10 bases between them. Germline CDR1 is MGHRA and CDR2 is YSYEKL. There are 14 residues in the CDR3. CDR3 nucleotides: TGCGCCAGCAGCCCGATCCTACGCACCGGGGAGCTGTTTTTT. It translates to CASSPILRTGELFF.

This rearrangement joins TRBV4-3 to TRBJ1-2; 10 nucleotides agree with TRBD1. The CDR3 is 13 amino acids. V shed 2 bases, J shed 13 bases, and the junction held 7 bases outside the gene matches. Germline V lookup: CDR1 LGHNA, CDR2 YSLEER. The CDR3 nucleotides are TGCGCCAGCAGCCAACCGGGACAGGGGCCCCTCACCTTC. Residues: CASSQPGQGPLTF.

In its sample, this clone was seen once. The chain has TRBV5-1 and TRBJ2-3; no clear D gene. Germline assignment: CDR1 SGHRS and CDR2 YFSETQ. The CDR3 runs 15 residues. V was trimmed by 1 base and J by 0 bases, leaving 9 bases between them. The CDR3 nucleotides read TGCGCCAGCAGCTTGTCGGCAGCTAGCACAGATACGCAGTATTTT. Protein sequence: CASSLSAASTDTQYF. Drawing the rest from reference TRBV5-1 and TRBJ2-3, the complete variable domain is KAGVTQTPRYLIKTRGQQVTLSCSPISGHRSVSWYQQTPGQGLQFLFEYFSETQRNKGNFPGRFSGRQFSNSRSEMNVSTLELGDSALYLCASSLSAASTDTQYFGPGTRLTVL.

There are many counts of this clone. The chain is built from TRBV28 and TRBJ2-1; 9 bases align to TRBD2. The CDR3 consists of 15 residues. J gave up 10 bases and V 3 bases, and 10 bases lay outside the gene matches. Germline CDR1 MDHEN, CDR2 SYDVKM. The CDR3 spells CASSFGGRVGGEQFF. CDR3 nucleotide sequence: TGTGCCAGCAGTTTCGGCGGGAGGGTTGGTGGAGAGCAGTTCTTC.

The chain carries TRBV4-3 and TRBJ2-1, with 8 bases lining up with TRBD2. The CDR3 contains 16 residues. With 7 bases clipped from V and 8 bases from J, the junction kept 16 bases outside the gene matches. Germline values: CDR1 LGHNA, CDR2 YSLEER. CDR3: CASTPDFKRGLHEQFF. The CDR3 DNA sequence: TGCGCCAGCACCCCGGACTTTAAGCGGGGGTTGCATGAGCAGTTCTTC.

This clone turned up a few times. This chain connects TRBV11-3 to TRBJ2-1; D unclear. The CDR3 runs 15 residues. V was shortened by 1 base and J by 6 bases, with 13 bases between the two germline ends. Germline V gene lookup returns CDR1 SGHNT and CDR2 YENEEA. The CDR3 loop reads CASSLGLQALNEQFF. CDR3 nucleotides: TGTGCCAGCAGCTTAGGTCTCCAGGCCCTCAATGAGCAGTTCTTC.

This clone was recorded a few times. CDR3 sequence (DNA): TGTGCCAGCAGCCCCCAGGGGGACGGCTACACCTTC. It translates to CASSPQGDGYTF. The rearrangement uses TRBV7-9 and TRBJ1-2; TRBD1 aligns across 7 bases. CDR3 length: 12 amino acids. The V segment lost 5 bases and the J segment 8 bases; nucleotides outside the gene matches: 5. Germline V gives CDR1 SEHNR, CDR2 FQNEAQ (reference sequence).

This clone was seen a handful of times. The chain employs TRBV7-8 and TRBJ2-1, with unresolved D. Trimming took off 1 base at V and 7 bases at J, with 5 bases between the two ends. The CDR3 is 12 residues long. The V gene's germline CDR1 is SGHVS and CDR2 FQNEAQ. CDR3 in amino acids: CASSLELNEQFF. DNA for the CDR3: TGTGCCAGCAGCTTAGAACTGAATGAGCAGTTCTTC.

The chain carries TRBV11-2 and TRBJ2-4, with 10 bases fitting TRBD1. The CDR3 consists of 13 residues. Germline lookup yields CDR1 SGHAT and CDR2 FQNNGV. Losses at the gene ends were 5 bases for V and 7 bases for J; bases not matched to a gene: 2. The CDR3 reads CASSADRGNIQYF. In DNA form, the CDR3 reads TGTGCCAGCAGCGCGGACAGGGGGAACATTCAGTACTTC.

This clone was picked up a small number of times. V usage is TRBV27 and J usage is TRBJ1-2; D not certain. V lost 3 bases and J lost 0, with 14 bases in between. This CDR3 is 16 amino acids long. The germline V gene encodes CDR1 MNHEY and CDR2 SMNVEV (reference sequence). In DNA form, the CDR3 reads TGTGCCAGCAGTTTCGTACCCGTTGGGGCTAACTATGGCTACACCTTC. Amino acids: CASSFVPVGANYGYTF.

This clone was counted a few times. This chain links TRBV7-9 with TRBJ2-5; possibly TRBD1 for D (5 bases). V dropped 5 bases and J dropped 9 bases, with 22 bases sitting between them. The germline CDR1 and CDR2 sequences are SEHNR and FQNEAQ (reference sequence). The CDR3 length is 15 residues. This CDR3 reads CASSNPDTRPVSQYF. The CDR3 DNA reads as TGTGCCAGCAGCAACCCGGACACCAGACCAGTGTCCCAGTACTTC.

The CDR3 sequence: CASSISGRPTGELFF. CDR3 DNA: TGTGCCAGCAGCATTAGCGGGAGGCCCACCGGGGAGCTGTTTTTT. The chain is built from TRBV11-2 and TRBJ2-2, with 10 bases fitting TRBD2. The CDR3 consists of 15 residues. With 5 bases clipped from V and 4 bases from J, the junction kept 4 bases outside the gene matches. CDR1 and CDR2 from the germline V gene are SGHAT and FQNNGV.

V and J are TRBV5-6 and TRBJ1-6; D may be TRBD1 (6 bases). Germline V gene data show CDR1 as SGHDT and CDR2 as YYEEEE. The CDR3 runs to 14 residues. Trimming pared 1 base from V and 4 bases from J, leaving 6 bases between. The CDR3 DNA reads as TGTGCCAGCAGCTTGACAGGGTATAATTCACCCCTCCACTTT. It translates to CASSLTGYNSPLHF.

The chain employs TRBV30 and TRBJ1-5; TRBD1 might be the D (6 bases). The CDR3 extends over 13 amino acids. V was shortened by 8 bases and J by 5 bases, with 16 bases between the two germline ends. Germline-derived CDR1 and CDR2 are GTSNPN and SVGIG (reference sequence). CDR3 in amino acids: CALTGGRDQPQHF. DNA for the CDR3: TGTGCCCTTACGGGGGGCCGGGATCAGCCCCAGCATTTT.